This T cell receptor (beta chain) stems from a study of breast tumors, draining lymph nodes, adjacent tissues. Study results and caveats: The lymph node origin of tumor T cells was framed as consistent with a hypothesis, not demonstrated. Tumor and nontumor repertoires were significantly more similar in luminal-like than in basal-like breast cancer. The data were judged consistent with most tumor T cells coming from lymph node and expanding in tumor. Compared with lymph nodes, tumors were less diverse; compared with nontumor tissue, more.

This clonotype was recorded many times. The antigen is undetermined. Breast cancer patients provided tissue from their axillary draining lymph nodes. Germline CDR1 reads KGHDR; CDR2 reads SFDVKD. This CDR3 is 15 amino acids long. Trimming left V 4 bases short and J 6 bases short, with 14 bases between. In TCRdb, the multiplex PCR reads were re-called with MiXCR into one record per CDR3 protein. The data show about 110,000 distinct CDR3 sequences, less than 40% seen once. Sequences were obtained from axillary lymph node tissue. The clonotype comes from a female donor with breast cancer. Some clones in this sample may be carry-over from other donors' samples. The J gene is TRBJ2-2, the V gene TRBV24-1, with no clear D. The CDR3: CATSDLGPPAGELFF. DNA for the CDR3: TGTGCCACCAGTGACCTGGGCCCTCCCGCCGGGGAGCTGTTTTTT.